This TCR beta chain was found in a study of immune evolution from preneoplasia to lung adenocarcinoma. The method was immunoSEQ multiplex PCR; TCRdb's version includes in-frame clones alone and lacks a portion of them. Among 25,000 to 30,000 clones, roughly 70% were seen once, and the ten largest hold 5.7%. This CDR3 contains 15 residues. V lost 0 bases to trimming and J lost 6 bases, with 14 bases between them. The germline CDR1 and CDR2 sequences are GTSNPN and SVGIG (reference sequence). This clone is deemed medium-sized. The specimen sequenced was FFPE invasive lung adenocarcinoma tissue. This receptor was taken from a person aged 55-75 years with invasive lung adenocarcinoma. Some clones in this sample may be carry-over from other donors' samples. The chain combines TRBV30 with TRBJ1-4; maybe TRBD1 (5 bases). The CDR3 DNA follows: TGTGCCTGGAGTGTTGTAGGGGTCGGTTATGAAAAACTGTTTTTT. It is translated as CAWSVVGVGYEKLFF.